This T cell receptor beta chain was obtained from a study of T-cell memory formation after mild COVID-19. Study as a whole: TCR clusters were mostly confined to one donor each.

Points on this clonotype: Antigen specificity is unknown.

Researchers used 5'RACE with constant-segment primers to make TCR alpha and TCR beta cDNA libraries that carry sample barcodes and UMIs. TCRdb fed the 5' RACE reads into MiXCR, producing one record per CDR3 protein. The sample holds 450,000 or so distinct CDR3 sequences, roughly 20% seen once. Study-level results: CD4+ contracting clones were found mainly in CM and EM, and CD8+ ones in EMRA. Clones contracting day 15 to 85 were balanced CD4/CD8; later expanders leaned CD4+.

Germline trimming cut 1 base from V and 1 base from J; bases unmatched to any gene: 3. Per the germline V gene, CDR1 is SEHNR and CDR2 is FQNEAQ (reference sequence). The length of the CDR3 is 17 residues. This TCR derives from an adult woman who had mild COVID-19 (a few samples of this study predate the infection). Cell type and time point are not known. Sequences were obtained from PBMCs or a T cell subset sorted from them (not recorded which). V is TRBV7-9 and J is TRBJ2-3; 12 bases are a match to TRBD2. CDR3 amino acids: CASSLVRLAGGTDTQYF. The CDR3, as DNA: TGTGCCAGCAGCTTAGTGAGACTAGCGGGGGGCACAGATACGCAGTATTTT. The full variable domain, with the rest looked up from reference TRBV7-9 and TRBJ2-3, is DTGVSQNPRHKITKRGQNVTFRCDPISEHNRLYWYRQTLGQGPEFLTYFQNEAQLEKSRLLSDRFSAERPKGSFSTLEIQRTEQGDSAMYLCASSLVRLAGGTDTQYFGPGTRLTVL.